A single sample gave rise to the 6 T cell receptor beta chains below, sequenced in a study of T cell repertoires in cytomegalovirus infection. TCRdb itself ran the reads through MiXCR, one entry per CDR3 protein. This table has over 450,000 distinct CDR3 sequences, approximately 10% appearing once. Sequencing was done on a sample of PBMCs. All receptors derive from a human donor in good health (CMV status not recorded). Some clones in this sample may be carry-over from other donors' samples.

This clonotype was counted between two and nine times. This chain joins TRBV7-3 and TRBJ2-2; the D is unclear. The CDR3 covers 18 residues. V was cut by 0 bases and J by 2 bases, with 16 bases left in between. Germline values: CDR1 SGHTA, CDR2 FQGTGA. CDR3 DNA sequence: TGTGCCAGCAGCTTAACCATCAAAAGGGTCGATAACACCGGGGAGCTGTTTTTT. Translating gives CASSLTIKRVDNTGELFF. Variable domain in full (rest from reference TRBV7-3 and TRBJ2-2): GAGVSQTPSNKVTEKGKYVELRCDPISGHTALYWYRQSLGQGPEFLIYFQGTGAADDSGLPNDRFFAVRPEGSVSTLKIQRTERGDSAVYLCASSLTIKRVDNTGELFFGEGSRLTVL.

The CDR3 nucleotides are TGTGCCAGCAGCCAAGAAGGCCGGCCCCAGCATTTT. Translation: CASSQEGRPQHF. The rearrangement uses TRBV3-1 and TRBJ1-5; D ambiguous. Germline CDR1 reads LGHDT; CDR2 reads YNNKEL (reference sequence). This CDR3 is built from 12 residues. Trimming removed 0 bases at V and 9 bases at J, with 6 bases between.

In this sample, this clonotype turned up many times. V gene TRBV6-1 combines with J gene TRBJ2-1; 10 bases agree with TRBD1. Trimming cost V 6 bases and J 0 bases; bases outside gene matches: 5. This CDR3 region has 16 residues. Germline loops: CDR1 MNHNS, CDR2 SASEGT. CDR3 sequence (DNA): TGTGCCAGCAGCGAGGGACAGGGGCCCTCCTACAATGAGCAGTTCTTC. It translates to CASSEGQGPSYNEQFF.

This clonotype was counted ten times or more. The V call is TRBV7-8, the J call TRBJ2-1, with D possibly being TRBD2 (5 bases). The ends were cut back, 4 bases at V and 10 bases at J, with 23 bases in the middle. Germline assignment: CDR1 SGHVS and CDR2 FQNEAQ. CDR3 length: 16 amino acids. The CDR3 sequence is CASSSPWATVGEEQFF. CDR3 coding DNA: TGTGCCAGCAGCTCCCCGTGGGCGACCGTCGGGGAGGAGCAGTTCTTC. The full variable domain, in which reference TRBV7-8 and TRBJ2-1 provide the parts outside the CDR3, is GAGVSQSPRYKVAKRGQDVALRCDPISGHVSLFWYQQALGQGPEFLTYFQNEAQLDKSGLPSDRFFAERPEGSVSTLKIQRTQQEDSAVYLCASSSPWATVGEEQFFGPGTRLTVL.

There are many counts of this clonotype. This chain uses TRBV11-2 with TRBJ2-1; D is uncertain. CDR3 length: 13 amino acids. Trimming removed 3 bases from V and 10 bases from J, with 13 bases in between. CDR1 SGHAT and CDR2 FQNNGV come from the germline V gene. The CDR3 region is CASSLSWAYEQFF. In DNA form, the CDR3 reads TGTGCCAGCAGCTTGTCGTGGGCCTACGAGCAGTTCTTC.

This clonotype was recorded a few times. The rearrangement joins TRBV20-1 to TRBJ2-7; 8 bases match TRBD1. V was clipped by 6 bases and J by 6 bases; unmatched bases: 4. The CDR3 has 11 amino acids. Germline loops: CDR1 DFQATT, CDR2 SNEGSKA (reference sequence). CDR3: CSAKQGGEQYF. Written as DNA, the CDR3 is TGCAGTGCGAAACAGGGGGGCGAGCAGTACTTC.